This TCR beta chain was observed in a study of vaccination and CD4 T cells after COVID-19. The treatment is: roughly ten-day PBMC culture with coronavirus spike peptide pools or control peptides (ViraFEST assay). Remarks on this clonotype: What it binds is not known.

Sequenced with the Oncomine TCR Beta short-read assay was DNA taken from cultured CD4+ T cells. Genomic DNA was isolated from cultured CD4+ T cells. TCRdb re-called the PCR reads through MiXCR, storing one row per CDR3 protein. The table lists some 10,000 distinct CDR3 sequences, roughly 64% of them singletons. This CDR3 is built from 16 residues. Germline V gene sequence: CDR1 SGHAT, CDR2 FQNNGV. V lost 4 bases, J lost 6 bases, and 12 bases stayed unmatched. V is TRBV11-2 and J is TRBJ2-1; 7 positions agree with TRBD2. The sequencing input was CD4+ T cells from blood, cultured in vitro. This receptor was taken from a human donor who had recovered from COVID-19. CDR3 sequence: CASSSIVGGPGNEQFF. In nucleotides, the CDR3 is TGTGCCAGCAGCTCAATAGTGGGAGGGCCAGGCAATGAGCAGTTCTTC.